The TCR beta chain described here comes from a study of T cell responses to AZD1222 COVID-19 vaccine. Study-level findings and limits: The donors showed a predominance of white British ancestry and of females, with possible underestimation of clonal diversity. Spike-specific TCR breadth and depth rose after two AZD1222 doses.

Note on this clone: What it binds is unknown.

Clones were read by immunoSEQ multiplex PCR, and TCRdb kept only the in-frame ones, dropping some. This table holds 110,000 or so clones, 91% found once. This specimen was peripheral blood, taken on day 0 of AZD1222 vaccination. The source is an adult in good health.

The CDR3 sequence is CASSFGGIQPQHF. The CDR3 nucleotides read TGTGCCAGCAGTTTTGGGGGGATTCAGCCCCAGCATTTT. The chain joins TRBV12-3 or TRBV12-4 to TRBJ1-5; a possible D gene is TRBD1 (5 bases). The V and J ends lost 3 bases and 6 bases respectively, with 9 bases between them. This CDR3 comprises 13 residues.